This T cell receptor (beta chain) stems from a study of human T cells and chemical hapten exposure. Broader study findings: Expanded TCRs formed significantly more large CDR3 similarity clusters than controls. A positive correlation with patch test score was found for PT1 expanded TCR counts.

This clonotype has a count of ten or more. The antigen remains unidentified. This sample's time point: patch test 1, 2 weeks after DPC sensitization. Treatment here: therapeutic diphenylcyclopropenone sensitization with weekly scalp DPC. Each patch-test visit's blood sample preceded patch application. The CDR3 is made up of 10 amino acids. The V gene lost 8 bases and the J gene lost 9 bases, with 11 bases spanning the gap. Each CDR3 protein is one row after TCRdb ran MiXCR on the RACE reads. The sample records 380,000 or so distinct CDR3 sequences, around 5% being singletons. This chain uses TRBV23-1 with TRBJ2-7; D gene ambiguous. TRBV23-1 carries the ORF label, with uncertain function. Sample: whole blood, taken in connection with sensitization to the hapten diphenylcyclopropenone (DPC). The TCR comes from a woman in her fifties or sixties with alopecia areata. Some clones in this sample may be carry-over from other donors' samples. Written as DNA, the CDR3 is TGCGCCAGCCATCCCTCGTGGCAGTACTTC. Translation: CASHPSWQYF.